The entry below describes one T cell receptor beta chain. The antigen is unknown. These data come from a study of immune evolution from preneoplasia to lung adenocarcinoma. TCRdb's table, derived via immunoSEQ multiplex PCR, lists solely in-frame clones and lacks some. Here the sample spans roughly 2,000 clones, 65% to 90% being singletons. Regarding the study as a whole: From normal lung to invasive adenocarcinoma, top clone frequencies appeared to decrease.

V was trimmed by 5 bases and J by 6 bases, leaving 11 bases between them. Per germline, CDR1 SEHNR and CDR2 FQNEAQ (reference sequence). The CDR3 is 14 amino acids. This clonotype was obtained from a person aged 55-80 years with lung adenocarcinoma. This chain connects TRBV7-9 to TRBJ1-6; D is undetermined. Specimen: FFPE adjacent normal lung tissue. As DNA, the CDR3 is TGTGCCAGCAGCACTGATGCAACTAATTCACCCCTCCACTTT. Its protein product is CASSTDATNSPLHF.